The 8 T cell receptor beta chains below come from one sample, sequenced in a study of identifying expanded T cells in peripheral blood. Sequenced by immunoSEQ multiplex PCR; TCRdb stores in-frame clones only, minus some. The sample comprises about 86,000 clones, 70% to 90% of which are singletons, and around 4% rests with the top ten. The material sequenced was blood. The source of these receptors is a person aged 18 to 70 in good health.

The chain recombines TRBV13 with TRBJ1-1; D is unclear. Germline V lookup: CDR1 PRHDT, CDR2 FYEKMQ (reference sequence). V was cut by 0 bases and J by 1 base, with 21 bases left in between. This CDR3 has 19 amino acids. The CDR3 bases are TGTGCCAGCAGCTTAGGCCTTTGGAGGACCCTCGACCCGAACACTGAAGCTTTCTTT. Translating gives CASSLGLWRTLDPNTEAFF. The full variable domain, in which reference TRBV13 and TRBJ1-1 provide the parts outside the CDR3, is AAGVIQSPRHLIKEKRETATLKCYPIPRHDTVYWYQQGPGQDPQFLISFYEKMQSDKGSIPDRFSAQQFSDYHSELNMSSLELGDSALYFCASSLGLWRTLDPNTEAFFGQGTRLTVV.

This clone was picked up a small number of times. The chain carries TRBV29-1 and TRBJ1-1; a weak D match, TRBD1 (6 bases). Germline V gene sequence: CDR1 SQVTM, CDR2 ANQGSEA. This CDR3 region has 12 residues. Trimming cost V 5 bases and J 5 bases, with 12 bases left between them. This CDR3 is CSVQGIGTEAFF. In DNA form, the CDR3 reads TGCAGCGTTCAGGGGATTGGGACTGAAGCTTTCTTT.

The chain recombines TRBV29-1 with TRBJ2-3; TRBD2 matches at 11 bases. Germline values: CDR1 SQVTM, CDR2 ANQGSEA. The V segment lost 1 base and the J segment 0 bases; nucleotides outside the gene matches: 6. The CDR3 has 17 residues. This CDR3 reads CSVEGRASGGSTDTQYF. CDR3 nucleotides: TGCAGCGTTGAAGGGCGGGCTAGCGGGGGGAGCACAGATACGCAGTATTTT.

This clone is medium-sized in the sample. V is TRBV10-3 and J is TRBJ2-1; D unresolved. V lost 3 bases and J lost 6, with 12 bases in between. The CDR3 runs 14 residues. CDR1 ENHRY and CDR2 SYGVKD come from the germline V gene. DNA for the CDR3: TGTGCCATCAGTGATGGCAGGTTGGTCAATGAGCAGTTCTTC. Protein: CAISDGRLVNEQFF.

This chain links TRBV6-5 with TRBJ2-7, with a possible D match to TRBD2 (6 bases). The CDR3 runs 12 residues. V gave up 6 bases and J gave up 11 bases, with 17 bases separating them. Germline V lookup: CDR1 MNHEY, CDR2 SVGAGI. CDR3 residues: CASRTGGGREYF. The CDR3 nucleotides are TGTGCCAGCAGGACCGGGGGAGGAAGGGAGTACTTC.

This clone occurred once. The V gene is TRBV7-8, the J gene TRBJ2-3; TRBD1 matches at 9 bases. The V and J ends lost 6 bases and 6 bases, in that order; junction bases with no gene match: 7. The CDR3 has 14 residues. The germline gives CDR1 SGHVS, CDR2 FQNEAQ. As DNA, the CDR3 is TGTGCCAGCAGTCACAGGGGGCCAGCGGATACGCAGTATTTT. This translates into CASSHRGPADTQYF.

The rearrangement links TRBV7-2 to TRBJ2-6, with 8 nucleotides matching TRBD1. Germline V gives CDR1 SGHTA, CDR2 FQGNSA. This CDR3 is 17 amino acids long. V lost 1 base and J lost 3; bases outside the gene matches: 5. CDR3 in amino acids: CASSLEQGAYGANVLTF. The CDR3 coding sequence is TGTGCCAGCAGCTTAGAGCAGGGGGCGTATGGGGCCAACGTCCTGACTTTC. Full variable domain (rest looked up from reference TRBV7-2 and TRBJ2-6): GAGVSQSPSNKVTEKGKDVELRCDPISGHTALYWYRQSLGQGLEFLIYFQGNSAPDKSGLPSDRFSAERTGGSVSTLTIQRTQQEDSAVYLCASSLEQGAYGANVLTFGAGSRLTVL.

Here the CDR3 reads CAISSRGWGDEKLFF. Written as DNA, the CDR3 is TGTGCCATCAGTTCTCGGGGGTGGGGAGATGAAAAACTGTTTTTT. The rearrangement links TRBV10-3 to TRBJ1-4, with D tentatively TRBD1 (5 bases). The CDR3 length is 15 residues. Germline CDR1 ENHRY, CDR2 SYGVKD. V was shortened by 5 bases and J by 6 bases, with 16 bases between the two germline ends.